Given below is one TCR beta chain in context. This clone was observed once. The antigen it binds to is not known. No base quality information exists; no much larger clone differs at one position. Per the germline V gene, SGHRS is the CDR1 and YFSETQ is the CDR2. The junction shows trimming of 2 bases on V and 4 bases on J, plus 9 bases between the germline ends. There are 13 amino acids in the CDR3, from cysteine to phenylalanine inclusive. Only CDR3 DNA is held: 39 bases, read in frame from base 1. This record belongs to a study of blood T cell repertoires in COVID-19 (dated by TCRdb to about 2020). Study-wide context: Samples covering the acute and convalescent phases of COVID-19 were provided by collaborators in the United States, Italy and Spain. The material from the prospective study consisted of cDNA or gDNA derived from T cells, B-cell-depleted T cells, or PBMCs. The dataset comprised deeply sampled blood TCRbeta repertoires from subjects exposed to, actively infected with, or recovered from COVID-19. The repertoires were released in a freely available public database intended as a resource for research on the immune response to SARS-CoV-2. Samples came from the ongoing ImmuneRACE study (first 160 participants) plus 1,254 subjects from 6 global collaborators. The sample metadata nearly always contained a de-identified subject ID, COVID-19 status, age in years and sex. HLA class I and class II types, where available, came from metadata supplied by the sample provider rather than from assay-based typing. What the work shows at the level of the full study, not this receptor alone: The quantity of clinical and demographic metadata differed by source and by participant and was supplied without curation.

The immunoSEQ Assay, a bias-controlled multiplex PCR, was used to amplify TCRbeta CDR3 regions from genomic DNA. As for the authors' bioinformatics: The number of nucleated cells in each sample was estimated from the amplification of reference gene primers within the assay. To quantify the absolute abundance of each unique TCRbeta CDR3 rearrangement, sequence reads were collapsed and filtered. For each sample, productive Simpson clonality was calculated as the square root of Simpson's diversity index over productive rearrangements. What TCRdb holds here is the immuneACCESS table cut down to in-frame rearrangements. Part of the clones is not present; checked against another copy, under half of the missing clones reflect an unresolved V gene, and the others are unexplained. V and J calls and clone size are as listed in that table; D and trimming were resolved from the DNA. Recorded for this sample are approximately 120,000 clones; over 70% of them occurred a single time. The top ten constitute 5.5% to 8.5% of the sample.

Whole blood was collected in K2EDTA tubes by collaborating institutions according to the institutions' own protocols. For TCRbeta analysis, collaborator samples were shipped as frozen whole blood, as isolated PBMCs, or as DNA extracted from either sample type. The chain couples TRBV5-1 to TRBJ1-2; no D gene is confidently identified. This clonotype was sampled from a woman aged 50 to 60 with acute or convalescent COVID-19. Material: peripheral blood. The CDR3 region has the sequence CASSFDGAYGYTF. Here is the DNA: TGCGCCAGCAGCTTTGACGGAGCCTATGGCTACACCTTC.